The 10 T cell receptor beta chains in this list originate from one sample, sequenced in a study of T cell repertoires in cytomegalovirus infection. TCRdb redid the calling of the reads with MiXCR, one entry per CDR3 protein. This sample has more than 650,000 distinct CDR3 sequences, with approximately 40% found just once. The sequenced material came from PBMCs. These receptors all come from a human donor in good health (CMV status not recorded). Some clones in this sample may be carry-over from other donors' samples.

J is TRBJ2-5 and V is TRBV25-1, with D unclear. Germline lookup yields CDR1 MGHDK and CDR2 SYGVNS. V lost 2 bases and J lost 2, with 9 bases in between. The CDR3 covers 14 residues. CDR3 DNA sequence: TGTGCCAGCAGTGAAATAGGCTCTCAAGAGACCCAGTACTTC. It codes for CASSEIGSQETQYF.

This clonotype was seen many times. V gene TRBV11-2 combines with J gene TRBJ1-4, with D unresolved. The V gene lost 1 base and the J gene lost 8 bases, with 5 bases spanning the gap. This CDR3 has 12 amino acids. The germline gives CDR1 SGHAT, CDR2 FQNNGV. CDR3 sequence: CASSLAREKLFF. The CDR3 DNA sequence: TGTGCCAGCAGCTTAGCGAGGGAAAAACTGTTTTTT.

In this sample, this clonotype turned up a few times. This chain connects TRBV7-2 to TRBJ2-7, with D maybe TRBD1 (6 bases). The V end lost 0 bases, the J end lost 2 bases, and 11 bases lay between the germline ends. Germline V CDR1 and CDR2: SGHTA, FQGNSA. This CDR3 has 15 amino acids. The CDR3 region is CASSLARTVTYEQYF. DNA for the CDR3: TGTGCCAGCAGCTTAGCTCGGACAGTTACCTACGAGCAGTACTTC.

In regard to this clonotype: A much larger clone sits a single nucleotide away, making a read error possible. V gene TRBV7-2 combines with J gene TRBJ1-1, with no clear D. Germline CDR1 SGHTA, CDR2 FQGNSA. There are 14 residues in the CDR3. The CDR3 nucleotides are TGTTCCAGCCTCTATATCCGGGAGGGCACTGAAGCTTTCTTT. It encodes CSSLYIREGTEAFF.

This clonotype was detected only a few times. V usage is TRBV12-3 or TRBV12-4 and J usage is TRBJ1-2; 10 nucleotides match TRBD1. V trimming: 4 bases; J trimming: 2 bases; junction bases outside the gene matches: 7. The CDR3 extends over 16 amino acids. CDR3 nucleotides: TGTGCCAGCAGTTCTTTGCCGGGACAGGGGAACTATGGCTACACCTTC. Translating it yields CASSSLPGQGNYGYTF.

This clonotype has more than one count but fewer than ten. The CDR3 protein is CASSDGFNTEAFF. As DNA, the CDR3 is TGTGCCAGCAGTGATGGTTTTAACACTGAAGCTTTCTTT. The chain carries TRBV6-1 and TRBJ1-1; no definite D call. Per germline, CDR1 MNHNS and CDR2 SASEGT. CDR3 size: 13 residues. V was clipped by 3 bases and J by 2 bases, with 7 bases between them.

The chain has TRBV19 and TRBJ2-1, with D hard to call. CDR3 length: 13 amino acids. V gave up 7 bases and J gave up 2 bases, with 9 bases separating them. CDR1 is LNHDA and CDR2 is SQIVND in the germline V gene (reference sequence). CDR3 amino acids: CASNSRAYNEQFF. DNA for the CDR3: TGTGCCAGTAACTCCCGGGCCTACAATGAGCAGTTCTTC. The full variable domain, rest sourced from reference TRBV19 and TRBJ2-1, is DGGITQSPKYLFRKEGQNVTLSCEQNLNHDAMYWYRQDPGQGLRLIYYSQIVNDFQKGDIAEGYSVSREKKESFPLTVTSAQKNPTAFYLCASNSRAYNEQFFGPGTRLTVL.

This clonotype has more than one count but fewer than ten. The chain recombines TRBV29-1 with TRBJ2-3; D possibly corresponds to TRBD2 (5 bases). The CDR3 has 12 residues. CDR1 and CDR2 (germline): SQVTM, ANQGSEA. The CDR3 protein is CSVREGPYTQYF. CDR3 DNA: TGCAGTGTGAGGGAAGGGCCTTATACGCAGTATTTT.

The chain links TRBV27 to TRBJ1-5; D remains ambiguous. The CDR3 is made up of 14 amino acids. Trimming cost V 6 bases and J 7 bases, with 16 bases left between them. The germline CDR1 and CDR2 sequences are MNHEY and SMNVEV (reference sequence). In nucleotides, the CDR3 is TGTGCCAGCAGCAGCACCAATCCGTACCAGCCCCAGCATTTT. Its translation is CASSSTNPYQPQHF.

The chain uses TRBV20-1 and TRBJ1-4; 7 positions match TRBD1. V trimming: 4 bases; J trimming: 0 bases; junction bases outside the gene matches: 2. The CDR3 has 14 amino acids. The germline V gene has CDR1 DFQATT and CDR2 SNEGSKA (reference sequence). CDR3 DNA sequence: TGCAGTGCTATCGACAGGGCAACTAATGAAAAACTGTTTTTT. Translating gives CSAIDRATNEKLFF.